This T cell receptor (beta chain) was captured by sequencing in a study of persistence of HIV-infected CD4 T cells. Study-wide findings and caveats: TCRbeta richness was lower in CMV- and Gag-responding cells than in anti-CD3/anti-CD28-responding cells. Bulk TCR data could not be restricted to HIV-1-infected CMV-responding cells.

The CDR3 totals 16 residues. Germline CDR1 is SGHNT and CDR2 is YENEEA. With 5 bases removed from V and 0 bases from J, the gap between germline ends came to 13 bases. The stimulus was an HIV-1 Gag 15-mer peptide pool, about 1 ug/peptide/mL. CD40L/CD69 double-negative CD45RO-high memory CD4+ T cells were collected. This was the immunoSEQ version 4 assay in survey mode. Genomic DNA was diluted to around 10 ng/uL, up to 1 ug per sample. The assay was immunoSEQ multiplex PCR, and TCRdb's table has in-frame clones only and misses some. The sample has some 58,000 clones; about 81% are singletons. This clone was found many times. Its specificity is not known.

V gene TRBV11-3 combines with J gene TRBJ2-2; TRBD1 is a possible D gene (6 bases). The source material was CD4+ T cells sorted from PBMCs after 18-hour stimulation, sampled from a patient who received antiretroviral therapy. This TCR was sampled from an adult man with HIV who was CMV-seropositive. For the CDR3, the DNA is TGTGCCAGCAGCAAAACAGGGTTCGCGAACACCGGGGAGCTGTTTTTT. Protein product: CASSKTGFANTGELFF.